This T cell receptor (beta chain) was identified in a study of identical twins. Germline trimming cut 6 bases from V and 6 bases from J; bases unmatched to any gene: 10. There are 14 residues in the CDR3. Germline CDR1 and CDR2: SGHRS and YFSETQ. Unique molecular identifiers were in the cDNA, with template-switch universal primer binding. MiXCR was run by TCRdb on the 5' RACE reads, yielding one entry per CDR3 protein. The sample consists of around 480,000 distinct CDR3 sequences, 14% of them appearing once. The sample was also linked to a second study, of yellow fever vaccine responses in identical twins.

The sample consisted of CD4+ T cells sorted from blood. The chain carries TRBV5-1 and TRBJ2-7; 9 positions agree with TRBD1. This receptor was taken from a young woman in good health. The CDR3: CASTLGGQGSEQYF. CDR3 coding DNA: TGCGCCAGCACCCTGGGGGGACAGGGAAGCGAGCAGTACTTC.